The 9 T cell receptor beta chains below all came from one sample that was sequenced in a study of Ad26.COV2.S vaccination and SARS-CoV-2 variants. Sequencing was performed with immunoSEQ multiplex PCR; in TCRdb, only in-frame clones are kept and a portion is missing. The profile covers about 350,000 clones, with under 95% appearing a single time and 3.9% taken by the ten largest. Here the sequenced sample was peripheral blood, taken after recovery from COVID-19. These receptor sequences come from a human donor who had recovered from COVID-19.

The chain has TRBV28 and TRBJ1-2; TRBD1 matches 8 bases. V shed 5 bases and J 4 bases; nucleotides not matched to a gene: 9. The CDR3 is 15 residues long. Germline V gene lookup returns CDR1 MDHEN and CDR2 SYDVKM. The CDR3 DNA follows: TGTGCCAGCAGTGAAAACAGGGGGTTGAGCTATGGCTACACCTTC. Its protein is CASSENRGLSYGYTF.

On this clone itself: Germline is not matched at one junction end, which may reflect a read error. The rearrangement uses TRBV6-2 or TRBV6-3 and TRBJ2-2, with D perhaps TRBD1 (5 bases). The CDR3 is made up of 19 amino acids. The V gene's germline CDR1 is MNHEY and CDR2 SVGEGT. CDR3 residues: CASSYFTDTFHVNTGELFF. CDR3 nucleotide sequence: TGTGCCAGCAGCTACTTCACGGACACGTTTCACGTGAACACCGGGGAGCTGTTTTTT.

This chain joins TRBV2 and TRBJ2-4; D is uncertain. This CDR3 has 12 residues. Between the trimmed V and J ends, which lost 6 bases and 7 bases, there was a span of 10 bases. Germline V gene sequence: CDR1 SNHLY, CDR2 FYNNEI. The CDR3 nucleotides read TGTGCCAGCAGGGAACAAGGGAACATTCAGTACTTC. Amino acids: CASREQGNIQYF. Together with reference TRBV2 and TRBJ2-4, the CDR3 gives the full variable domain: EPEVTQTPSHQVTQMGQEVILRCVPISNHLYFYWYRQILGQKVEFLVSFYNNEISEKSEIFDDQFSVERPDGSNFTLKIRSTKLEDSAMYFCASREQGNIQYFGAGTRLSVL.

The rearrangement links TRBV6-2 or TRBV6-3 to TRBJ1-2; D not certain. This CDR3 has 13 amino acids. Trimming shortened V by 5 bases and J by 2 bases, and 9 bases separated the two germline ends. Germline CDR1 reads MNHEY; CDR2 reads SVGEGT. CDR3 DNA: TGTGCCAGCAGTGCTTCGGGGAACTATGGCTACACCTTC. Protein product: CASSASGNYGYTF.

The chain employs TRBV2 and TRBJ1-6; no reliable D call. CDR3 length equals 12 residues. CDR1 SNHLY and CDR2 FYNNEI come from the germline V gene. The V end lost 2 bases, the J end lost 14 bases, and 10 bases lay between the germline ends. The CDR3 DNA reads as TGTGCCAGCAGTGAAAGCGTTTCGGCCCTCCACTTT. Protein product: CASSESVSALHF.

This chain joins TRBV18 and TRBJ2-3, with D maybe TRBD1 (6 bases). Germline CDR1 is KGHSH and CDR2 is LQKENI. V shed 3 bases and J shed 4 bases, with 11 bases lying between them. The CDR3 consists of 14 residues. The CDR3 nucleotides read TGTGCCAGCTCACCCCAGGGGTTCCCAGATACGCAGTATTTT. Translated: CASSPQGFPDTQYF. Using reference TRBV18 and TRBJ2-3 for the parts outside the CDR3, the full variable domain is NAGVMQNPRHLVRRRGQEARLRCSPMKGHSHVYWYRQLPEEGLKFMVYLQKENIIDESGMPKERFSAEFPKEGPSILRIQQVVRGDSAAYFCASSPQGFPDTQYFGPGTRLTVL.

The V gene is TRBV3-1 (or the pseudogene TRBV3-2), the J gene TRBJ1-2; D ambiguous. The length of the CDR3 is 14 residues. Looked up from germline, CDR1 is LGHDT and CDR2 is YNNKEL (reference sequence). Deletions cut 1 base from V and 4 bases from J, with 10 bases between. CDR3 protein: CASSQVDRAYGYTF. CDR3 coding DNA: TGTGCCAGCAGCCAAGTGGATAGGGCCTATGGCTACACCTTC.

CDR3 sequence: CATSAQSRDVGKETQYF. DNA for the CDR3: TGTGCCACCAGCGCGCAGAGCAGGGACGTCGGAAAAGAGACCCAGTACTTC. The chain combines TRBV15 with TRBJ2-5; D possibly uses TRBD1 or TRBD2 (5 bases each). This CDR3 is 17 amino acids long. From germline, CDR1 is LNHNV and CDR2 YYDKDF (reference sequence). Trimming pared 5 bases from V and 3 bases from J, leaving 22 bases between.

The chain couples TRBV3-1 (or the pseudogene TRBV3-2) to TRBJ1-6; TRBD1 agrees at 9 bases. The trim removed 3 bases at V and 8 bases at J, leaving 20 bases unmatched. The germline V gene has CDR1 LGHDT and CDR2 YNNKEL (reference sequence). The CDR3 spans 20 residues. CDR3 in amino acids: CASSQLPGQGLSYFDSPLHF. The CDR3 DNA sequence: TGTGCCAGCAGCCAGTTACCGGGACAGGGCTTAAGCTACTTCGATTCACCCCTCCACTTT.